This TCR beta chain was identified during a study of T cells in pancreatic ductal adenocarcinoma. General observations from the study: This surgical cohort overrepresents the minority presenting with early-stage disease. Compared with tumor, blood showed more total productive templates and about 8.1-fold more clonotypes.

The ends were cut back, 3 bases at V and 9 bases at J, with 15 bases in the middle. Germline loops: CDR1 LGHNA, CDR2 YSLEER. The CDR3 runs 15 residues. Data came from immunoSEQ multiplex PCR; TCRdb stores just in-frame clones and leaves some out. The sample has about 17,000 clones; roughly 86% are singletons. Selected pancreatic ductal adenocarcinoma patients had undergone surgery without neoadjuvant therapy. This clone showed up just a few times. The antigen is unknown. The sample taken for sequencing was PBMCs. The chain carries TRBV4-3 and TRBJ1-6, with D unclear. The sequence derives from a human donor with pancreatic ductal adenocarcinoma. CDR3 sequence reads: CASSQVPLGSSPLHF. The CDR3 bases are TGCGCCAGCAGCCAGGTTCCCCTAGGGAGTTCACCCCTCCACTTT.